This T cell receptor (beta chain) came from a study of T cells in Graves' hyperthyroidism and ophthalmopathy. Uncontrolled infection, other autoimmune disease, pregnancy or lactation barred patients from enrollment. Study observations and caveats: A model built on 13 V-J features separated ophthalmopathy from stable hyperthyroidism.

With V trimmed by 7 bases and J by 0 bases, 10 bases remained unmatched. The CDR3 totals 15 residues. CDR1 and CDR2 from the germline V gene are SQVTM and ANQGSEA. RNA transcripts yielded amplified TCR beta CDR3 regions. RT-PCR in the first round (using the HTBI primer set) targeted the TCR CDR3. TCRdb independently ran MiXCR on the multiplex PCR reads; one entry per CDR3 protein. This sample carries roughly 500,000 distinct CDR3 sequences, less than 25% of them seen once, and the ten largest clones take around 11%. Many counts were recorded for this clonotype. The antigen is not known. The chain employs TRBV29-1 and TRBJ2-7; 9 bases are a match to TRBD1. This sequence was found in a woman aged 25 to 45 with Graves' ophthalmopathy. Specimen: blood. This chain's CDR3 is CSARGDRESSYEQYF. As DNA, the CDR3 is TGCAGCGCCCGGGGGGACAGGGAAAGCTCCTACGAGCAGTACTTC.